One sample yielded the 15 T cell receptor beta chains listed below, sequenced in a study of T cells in women clearing cervical HPV infection (dated by TCRdb to the late 2010s). The library was obtained by the immunoSEQ multiplex PCR assay. TCRdb mirrors the immuneACCESS table, restricted to in-frame sequences. Some clones are absent from its copies; in checked studies, under half trace to an unresolved V gene, and the reason for the others is unknown. The table for this sample shows fewer than 40,000 clones. The ten top clones hold more than 1.2% of the sample. The sample consisted of blood buffy coat. The receptors come from a woman between 18 and 70 years old with a cervical HPV16 infection that either progressed to CIN3+ or cleared (not recorded which).

This CDR3 reads CASRRGQGYGYTF. CDR3 bases read: TGTGCCAGCAGAAGAGGACAGGGCTATGGC. The chain has TRBV6-2 or TRBV6-3 and TRBJ1-2; 8 bases are a match to TRBD1. Sequencing ends 3 residues short of the CDR3 end; the germline J gene provides the rest. This CDR3 is 13 amino acids long. Germline V lookup: CDR1 MNHEY, CDR2 SVGEGT. With 6 bases clipped from V and 4 bases from J, the junction kept 4 bases outside the gene matches.

A remark on this clone: The read ends 3 residues before the CDR3 terminus; that terminus is restored from the germline J gene. The chain links TRBV19 to TRBJ2-2; TRBD1 matches at 9 bases. The CDR3 contains 17 residues. Germline values: CDR1 LNHDA, CDR2 SQIVND (reference sequence). Trimming took 7 bases from V and 4 from J; bases not matched to a gene: 13. CDR3: CASISVPGTGLTGELFF. The CDR3 bases that were read are TGTGCCAGTATCTCCGTCCCCGGGACAGGGCTCACCGGGGAG.

A note on this clone: The read ends 3 residues before the CDR3 terminus; that terminus is restored from the germline J gene. The rearrangement joins TRBV10-3 to TRBJ2-7; TRBD1 matches at 9 bases. The V and J ends lost 5 bases and 3 bases, in that order; junction bases with no gene match: 5. The CDR3 has 14 residues. Germline CDR1 and CDR2: ENHRY and SYGVKD. CDR3 sequence: CAISPGTGIYEQYF. The sequenced part of the CDR3 DNA is TGTGCCATCAGTCCAGGGACAGGGATCTACGAG.

The DNA read from the CDR3 is TGTGCCAGCACCCCGGGGGGGAGCTCCTACAATGAG. Encoded protein: CASTPGGSSYNE. The full CDR3 is CASTPGGSSYNEQFF. The chain links TRBV7-3 to TRBJ2-1, with 8 bases matching TRBD2. The CDR3 end falls 3 residues outside the read, so it is completed with the germline J gene. V shed 7 bases and J 0 bases; nucleotides not matched to a gene: 5. The length of the CDR3 is 15 residues. Germline values: CDR1 SGHTA, CDR2 FQGTGA. Complete variable domain (other parts from reference TRBV7-3 and TRBJ2-1): GAGVSQTPSNKVTEKGKYVELRCDPISGHTALYWYRQSLGQGPEFLIYFQGTGAADDSGLPNDRFFAVRPEGSVSTLKIQRTERGDSAVYLCASTPGGSSYNEQFFGPGTRLTVL.

The CDR3 reads CSALGGGSYEQYF. The CDR3 DNA, read in part, is TGCAGTGCTCTCGGGGGGGGTAGTTACGAG. The chain has TRBV20-1 and TRBJ2-7; TRBD2 aligns across 8 bases. The read comes to an end 3 residues before the CDR3 does, leaving the germline J gene to fill in the end. The CDR3 has 13 residues. V lost 5 bases, J lost 4 bases, and 7 bases stayed unmatched. Germline V gene data show CDR1 as DFQATT and CDR2 as SNEGSKA (reference sequence).

With respect to this clone: Sequencing ends 3 residues short of the CDR3 end; the germline J gene provides the rest. V usage is TRBV19 and J usage is TRBJ1-5; D ambiguous. The CDR3 covers 12 residues. The germline V gene encodes CDR1 LNHDA and CDR2 SQIVND (reference sequence). The V and J ends lost 7 bases and 7 bases respectively, with 11 bases between them. The DNA read from the CDR3 is TGTGCCAGTAAGCAAGGCGGCCAGCCC. Translated: CASKQGGQP. The complete CDR3 reads CASKQGGQPQHF.

With respect to this clone: The CDR3 extends 3 residues past the end of the read, so its final part is completed from the germline J gene. This rearrangement joins TRBV29-1 to TRBJ1-2, with D maybe TRBD1 (6 bases). This CDR3 has 13 residues. Germline values: CDR1 SQVTM, CDR2 ANQGSEA. Trimming took off 6 bases at V and 4 bases at J, with 15 bases between the two ends. The sequenced CDR3 bases are TGCAGCGTGGCCCTTTCGGACAGCTATGGC. Encoded protein: CSVALSDSYG. The entire CDR3 protein is CSVALSDSYGYTF.

In the case of this clone: The read falls 3 residues short of the CDR3 end, and the missing part is taken from the germline J gene. The genes are TRBV11-1 and TRBJ1-1; D is perhaps TRBD1 (5 bases). The CDR3 is made up of 13 amino acids. V lost 5 bases, J lost 1 base, and 8 bases lay in between. Germline CDR1 reads SGHAT; CDR2 reads FQDESV (reference sequence). The sequenced part of the CDR3 DNA is TGTGCCAGCAGCCGTGACAGGAACACTGAA. Amino acid sequence: CASSRDRNTE. The whole CDR3 sequence is CASSRDRNTEAFF.

Of note for this clone: The CDR3 extends 3 residues past the end of the read, so its final part is completed from the germline J gene. The sample carries other DNA sequences with the same CDR3. V and J are TRBV19 and TRBJ2-2; D perhaps matches TRBD1 (6 bases). The CDR3 totals 13 residues. Germline-derived CDR1 and CDR2 are LNHDA and SQIVND (reference sequence). The chain's CDR3 is CASKGGTNEKLFF. The covered CDR3 bases are TGTGCCAGTAAAGGGGGAACTAATGAAAAG. The entire variable domain, with the rest obtained from reference TRBV19 and TRBJ2-2, is as follows: DGGITQSPKYLFRKEGQNVTLSCEQNLNHDAMYWYRQDPGQGLRLIYYSQIVNDFQKGDIAEGYSVSREKKESFPLTVTSAQKNPTAFYLCASKGGTNEKLFFGEGSRLTVL.

In regard to this clone: Read coverage stops 3 residues before the CDR3 terminus; the germline J gene supplies the remainder. The genes are TRBV5-4 and TRBJ2-3; 7 bases line up with TRBD2. This CDR3 has 16 residues. V shed 4 bases and J 7 bases; nucleotides not matched to a gene: 15. Germline assignment: CDR1 SGHNT and CDR2 YYREEE (reference sequence). CDR3 loop: CASSAGGLEGLYTQYF. The sequenced part of the CDR3 DNA is TGTGCCAGCAGCGCGGGCGGACTAGAGGGGTTGTATACG.

Note on this clone: With the read ending 3 residues before the CDR3 end, the germline J gene is used to fill in that end. The chain carries TRBV19 and TRBJ2-6; 13 bases map to TRBD2. Germline V lookup: CDR1 LNHDA, CDR2 SQIVND (reference sequence). The CDR3 spans 15 residues. V dropped 5 bases and J dropped 12; count of bases not matched to a gene: 7. The CDR3 spells CASSATTSGRAVLTF. The DNA read from the CDR3 is TGTGCCAGTAGTGCCACAACTAGCGGGAGGGCCGTC.

Comment on this clone: From the germline J gene comes the end of the CDR3, since the read stops 3 residues before it. The chain combines TRBV5-1 with TRBJ2-1, with 7 bases that match TRBD2. Germline CDR1 is SGHRS and CDR2 is YFSETQ. This CDR3 comprises 16 residues. Trimming cost V 4 bases and J 0 bases; bases outside gene matches: 7. The CDR3: CASSRSGTNSYNEQFF. CDR3 DNA (partial): TGCGCCAGCAGCCGGTCTGGGACTAACTCCTACAATGAG.

A word on this clone: The CDR3 extends 3 residues past the end of the read, so its final part is completed from the germline J gene. This sequence joins TRBV10-1 and TRBJ2-2, with 10 bases lining up with TRBD1. CDR3 size: 14 residues. Looked up from germline, CDR1 is WNHNN and CDR2 is SYGVQD (reference sequence). V was pared by 9 bases and J by 8 bases, with 9 bases of the junction left unmatched. The CDR3 DNA, read in part, is TGCGCCAGTAGTAGACAGGGGGCGCCGGGGGAG. Encoded protein: CASSRQGAPGE. The whole CDR3 sequence reads CASSRQGAPGELFF.

Comment on this clone: The CDR3 end is not reached by the read, which stops 3 residues before it; the germline J gene fills it in. The chain is built from TRBV5-4 and TRBJ2-1; 7 nucleotides match TRBD2. The V gene end was trimmed by 3 bases and the J gene end by 3 bases; junction bases not matched to a gene: 6. This CDR3 has 15 amino acids. Germline CDR1 and CDR2: SGHNT and YYREEE (reference sequence). The CDR3 DNA, read in part, is TGTGCCAGCAGCTCTCTAGCGGCAGGCTACAATGAG. Translating it yields CASSSLAAGYNE. Given in full, the CDR3 is CASSSLAAGYNEQFF.

In regard to this clone: One junction end does not reproduce the germline sequence, and a read error may be involved. The read ends 3 residues before the CDR3 terminus; that terminus is restored from the germline J gene. This sample also contains other DNA sequences that code for the same CDR3. The V call is TRBV13, the J call TRBJ1-3; D might be TRBD1 (6 bases). The CDR3 loop spans 13 amino acids. CDR1 is PRHDT, CDR2 FYEKMQ, per germline (reference sequence). The DNA read from the CDR3 is TGTGCCAGCAGAATGGACAGAGGAAACACG. It yields the protein CASRMDRGNT. The full CDR3 sequence reads CASRMDRGNTIYF. Full variable domain (outside the CDR3, taken from reference TRBV13 and TRBJ1-3): AAGVIQSPRHLIKEKRETATLKCYPIPRHDTVYWYQQGPGQDPQFLISFYEKMQSDKGSIPDRFSAQQFSDYHSELNMSSLELGDSALYFCASRMDRGNTIYFGEGSWLTVV.